One sample yielded the 4 T cell receptor beta chains listed below, sequenced in a study of shared clonotypes between healthy human individuals. Produced via immunoSEQ multiplex PCR; TCRdb's table is partial and in-frame only. The data contain 640,000 or so clones, approximately 75% of them singletons. The material sequenced was memory CD4+ T cells sorted from blood. The subset was: CD45RA-negative fraction. These receptors all stem from a woman aged 25 to 45 in good health.

This clone has only a few counts. The V call is TRBV7-9, the J call TRBJ1-1; no definite D call. Germline V gene data show CDR1 as SEHNR and CDR2 as FQNEAQ (reference sequence). Trimming took off 5 bases at V and 0 bases at J, with 22 bases between the two ends. The CDR3 consists of 18 residues. CDR3 DNA sequence: TGTGCCAGCAGCCCTGCAAGGTCGGGTTTACATCTGAACACTGAAGCTTTCTTT. Translation: CASSPARSGLHLNTEAFF.

This clone is a singleton in its sample. J is TRBJ1-2 and V is TRBV28; 8 positions agree with TRBD1. The CDR3 totals 11 residues. Looked up from germline, CDR1 is MDHEN and CDR2 is SYDVKM. V was clipped by 10 bases and J by 9 bases; unmatched bases: 7. The CDR3, as DNA: TGTGCCATAACAGGGGGAACGAGCTACACCTTC. Its translation: CAITGGTSYTF.

CDR3: CASSFRRADTQYF. CDR3 in DNA: TGTGCCAGTAGTTTCAGACGGGCAGATACGCAGTATTTT. The V call is TRBV19, the J call TRBJ2-3; no firm D call. Deletions cut 5 bases from V and 4 bases from J, with 10 bases between. Looked up from germline, CDR1 is LNHDA and CDR2 is SQIVND (reference sequence). The CDR3 length is 13 residues.

V gene TRBV20-1 combines with J gene TRBJ2-3; no clear D. This CDR3 has 11 residues. The germline V and J ends were trimmed by 6 bases and 6 bases, with 10 bases remaining between them. CDR1 DFQATT and CDR2 SNEGSKA come from the germline V gene (reference sequence). The CDR3 protein is CSAKAWDTQYF. Written as DNA, the CDR3 is TGCAGTGCAAAGGCATGGGATACGCAGTATTTT.